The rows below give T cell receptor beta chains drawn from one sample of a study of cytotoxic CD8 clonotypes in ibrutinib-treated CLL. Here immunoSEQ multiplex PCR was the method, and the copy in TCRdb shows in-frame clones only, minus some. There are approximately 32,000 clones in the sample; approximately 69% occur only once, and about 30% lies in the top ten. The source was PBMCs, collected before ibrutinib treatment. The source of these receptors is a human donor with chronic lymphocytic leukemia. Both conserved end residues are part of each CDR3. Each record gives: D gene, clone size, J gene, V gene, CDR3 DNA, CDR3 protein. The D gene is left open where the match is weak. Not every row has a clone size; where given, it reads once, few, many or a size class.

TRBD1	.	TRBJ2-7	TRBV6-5	TGTGCCAGCAACCGACAGGGATCAGACGAGCAGTACTTC	CASNRQGSDEQYF
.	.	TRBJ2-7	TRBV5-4	TGTGCCAGCCGAACTGGGGGGTTAAGCTCCTACGAGCAGTACTTC	CASRTGGLSSYEQYF
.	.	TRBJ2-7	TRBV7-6	TGTGCCAGCAGCTTCTCAACAGGGAGAAACTACGAGCAGTACTTC	CASSFSTGRNYEQYF
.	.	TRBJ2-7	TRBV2	TGTGCCAGCAGTGAAGCGTGGACAGACCACTACGAGCAGTACTTC	CASSEAWTDHYEQYF
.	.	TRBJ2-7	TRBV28	TGTGCCAGCAGTTTATGGAGTACCGGGACCAATTACGAGCAGTACTTC	CASSLWSTGTNYEQYF
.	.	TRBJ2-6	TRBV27	TGTGCCAGCAGTGCTCGGGACACGGAGAGCTCTGGGGCCAACGTCCTGACTTTC	CASSARDTESSGANVLTF
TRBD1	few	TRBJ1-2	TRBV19	TGTGCCAGTAGTGTGCAGGGGGACTATGGCTACACCTTC	CASSVQGDYGYTF
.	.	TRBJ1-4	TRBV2	TGTGCCAGCAGTGAACTGGTGACCGTAGGAGAAAAACTGTTTTTT	CASSELVTVGEKLFF
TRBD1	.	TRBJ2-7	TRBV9	TGTGCCAGCAGCGCGTCCGGGACAGGGATCCACGAGCAGTACTTC	CASSASGTGIHEQYF
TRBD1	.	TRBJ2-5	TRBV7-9	TGTGCCAGCAGCCCACGATCCGGGACAGGAGAGACCCAGTACTTC	CASSPRSGTGETQYF
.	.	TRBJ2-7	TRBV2	TGTGCCAGCAGTTCACCGGACTCGAGCTCCTACGAGCAGTACTTC	CASSSPDSSSYEQYF